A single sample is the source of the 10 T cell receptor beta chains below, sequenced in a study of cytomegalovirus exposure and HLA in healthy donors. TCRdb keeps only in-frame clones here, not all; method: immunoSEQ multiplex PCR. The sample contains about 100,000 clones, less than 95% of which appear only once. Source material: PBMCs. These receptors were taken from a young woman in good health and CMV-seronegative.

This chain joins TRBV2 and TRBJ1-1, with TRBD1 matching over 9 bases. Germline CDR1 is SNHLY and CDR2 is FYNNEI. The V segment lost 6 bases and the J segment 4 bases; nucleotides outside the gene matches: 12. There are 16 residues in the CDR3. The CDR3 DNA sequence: TGTGCCAGCAGCTACCCGGGACAGGGAAAGATCACTGAAGCTTTCTTT. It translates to CASSYPGQGKITEAFF.

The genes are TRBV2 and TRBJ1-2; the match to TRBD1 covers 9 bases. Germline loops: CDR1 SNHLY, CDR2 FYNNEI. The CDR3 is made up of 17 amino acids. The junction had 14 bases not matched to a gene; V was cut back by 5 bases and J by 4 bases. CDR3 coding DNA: TGTGCCAGCAGTCCCGGTACACAGGGGGCGGCTACCTATGGCTACACCTTC. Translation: CASSPGTQGAATYGYTF.

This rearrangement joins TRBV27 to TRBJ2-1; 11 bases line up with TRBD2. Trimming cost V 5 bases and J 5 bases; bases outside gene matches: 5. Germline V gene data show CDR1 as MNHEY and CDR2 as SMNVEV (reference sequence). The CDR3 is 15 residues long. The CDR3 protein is CASSPLAGGNNEQFF. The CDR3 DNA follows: TGTGCCAGCAGTCCCCTAGCGGGGGGTAACAATGAGCAGTTCTTC.

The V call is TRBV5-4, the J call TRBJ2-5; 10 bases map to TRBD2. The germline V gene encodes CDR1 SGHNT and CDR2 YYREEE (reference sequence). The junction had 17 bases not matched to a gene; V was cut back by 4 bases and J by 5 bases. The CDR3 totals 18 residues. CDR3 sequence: CASSRGASGSRGGETQYF. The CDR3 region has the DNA TGTGCCAGCAGCCGGGGTGCTAGCGGGAGTAGGGGTGGGGAGACCCAGTACTTC. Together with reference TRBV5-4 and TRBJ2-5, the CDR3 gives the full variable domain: ETGVTQSPTHLIKTRGQQVTLRCSSQSGHNTVSWYQQALGQGPQFIFQYYREEENGRGNFPPRFSGLQFPNYSSELNVNALELDDSALYLCASSRGASGSRGGETQYFGPGTRLLVL.

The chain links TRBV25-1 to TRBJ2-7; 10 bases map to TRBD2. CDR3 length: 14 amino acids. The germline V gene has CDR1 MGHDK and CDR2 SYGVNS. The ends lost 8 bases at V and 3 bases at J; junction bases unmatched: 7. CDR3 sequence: CASGGSGRFYEQYF. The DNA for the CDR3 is TGTGCCAGCGGGGGTAGCGGGAGGTTCTACGAGCAGTACTTC.

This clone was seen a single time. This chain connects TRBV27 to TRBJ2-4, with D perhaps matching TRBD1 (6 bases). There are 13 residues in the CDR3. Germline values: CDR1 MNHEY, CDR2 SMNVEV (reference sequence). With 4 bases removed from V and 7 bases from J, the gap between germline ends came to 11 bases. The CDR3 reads CASSYRDPNIQYF. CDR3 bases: TGTGCCAGCAGTTACAGGGATCCCAACATTCAGTACTTC.

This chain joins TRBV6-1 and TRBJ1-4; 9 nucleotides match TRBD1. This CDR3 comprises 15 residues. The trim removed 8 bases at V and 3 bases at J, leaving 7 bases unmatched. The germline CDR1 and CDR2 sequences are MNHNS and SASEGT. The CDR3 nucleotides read TGTGCCAGCCTTAGACAGGGGGTGTCTAATGAAAAACTGTTTTTT. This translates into CASLRQGVSNEKLFF.

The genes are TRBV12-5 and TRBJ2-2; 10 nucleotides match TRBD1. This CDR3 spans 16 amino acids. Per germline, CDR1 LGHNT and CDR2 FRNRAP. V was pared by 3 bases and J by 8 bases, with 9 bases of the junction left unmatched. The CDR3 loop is CASGLPGTGELGELFF. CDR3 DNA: TGTGCTAGTGGTTTACCCGGGACAGGGGAGTTGGGGGAGCTGTTTTTT.

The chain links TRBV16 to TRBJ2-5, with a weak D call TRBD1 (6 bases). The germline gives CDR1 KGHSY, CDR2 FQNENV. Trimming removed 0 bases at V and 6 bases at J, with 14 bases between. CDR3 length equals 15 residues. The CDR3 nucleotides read TGTGCCAGCAGCCAATCAAGGGACACTAAGCAGACCCAGTACTTC. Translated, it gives CASSQSRDTKQTQYF.

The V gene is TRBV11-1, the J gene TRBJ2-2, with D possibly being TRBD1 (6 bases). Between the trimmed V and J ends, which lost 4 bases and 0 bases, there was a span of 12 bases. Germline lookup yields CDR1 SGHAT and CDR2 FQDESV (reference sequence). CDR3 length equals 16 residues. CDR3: CASSSQPGANTGELFF. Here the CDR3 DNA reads TGTGCCAGCAGCTCTCAACCAGGGGCGAACACCGGGGAGCTGTTTTTT.